A selection of T cell receptor beta chains follows, all from one sample in a study of CD8+ T cells in alopecia areata. Sequencing used immunoSEQ multiplex PCR; TCRdb keeps in-frame clones, though not all of them. Among roughly 170,000 clones listed, around three fifths were seen once. This specimen was CD8+ T cells sorted from blood, taken at week 24, from a patient treated with tofacitinib. Source of these receptors: a human donor with alopecia areata. Each CDR3 is given with its conserved first and last residue. Fields, in order: V gene, clone size, D gene, J gene, CDR3 DNA, CDR3 protein. D genes are given only for firm matches. The size entry is marked missing in some rows and otherwise reads once, few, many or a size class.

V: TRBV4-1
size: .
D: .
J: TRBJ1-2
DNA: TGCGCCAGCAGCCATCAGAACAGGGTTGGGGGCTACACCTTC
CDR3: CASSHQNRVGGYTF

V: TRBV15
size: .
D: .
J: TRBJ1-4
DNA: TGTGCCACCAGCAGAGAATCGGTTAATGAAAAACTGTTTTTT
CDR3: CATSRESVNEKLFF

V: TRBV13
size: .
D: .
J: TRBJ2-7
DNA: TGTGCCAGCAGCTTGGCGCGGGGGCGCCACGAGCAGTACTTC
CDR3: CASSLARGRHEQYF

V: TRBV5-6
size: .
D: TRBD1
J: TRBJ1-2
DNA: TGTGCCAGCGGACAGGGCAACTATGGCTACACCTTC
CDR3: CASGQGNYGYTF

V: TRBV7-9
size: .
D: .
J: TRBJ2-1
DNA: TGTGCCAGCAGCCCCAGTATCACTCGGGAACCGAGCTCCTACAATGAGCAGTTCTTC
CDR3: CASSPSITREPSSYNEQFF

V: TRBV29-1
size: few
D: .
J: TRBJ2-2
DNA: TGCAGCGTTGTTGGGGTCACCGGGGAGCTGTTTTTT
CDR3: CSVVGVTGELFF

V: TRBV25-1
size: .
D: .
J: TRBJ2-1
DNA: TGTGCCAGCAGTGAATGGGGGATCGAATACAATGAGCAGTTCTTC
CDR3: CASSEWGIEYNEQFF

V: TRBV29-1
size: few
D: TRBD1
J: TRBJ1-2
DNA: TGCAGTTTCCTTGACAGGGCGGACGGCTACACCTTC
CDR3: CSFLDRADGYTF

V: TRBV5-6
size: .
D: .
J: TRBJ2-1
DNA: TGTGCCAGCAGCTTGGAAGGGACGAGCTCCTACAATGAGCAGTTCTTC
CDR3: CASSLEGTSSYNEQFF

V: TRBV7-9
size: .
D: .
J: TRBJ2-1
DNA: TGTGCCAGCAGCCCGACCGGGACTCCCTACAATGAGCAGTTCTTC
CDR3: CASSPTGTPYNEQFF

V: TRBV29-1
size: .
D: .
J: TRBJ2-3
DNA: TGCAGCGTTGAACAGGGGGAGGGGACAGATACGCAGTATTTT
CDR3: CSVEQGEGTDTQYF

V: TRBV5-1
size: .
D: .
J: TRBJ2-7
DNA: TGCGCCAGCAGCCTTGGAGGCGGCAGGGGTTTAAAATCCTACGAGCAGTACTTC
CDR3: CASSLGGGRGLKSYEQYF

V: TRBV13
size: few
D: .
J: TRBJ1-6
DNA: TGTGCCAGCAGCTTAGGTCGGGTTTCCTATAATTCACCCCTCCACTTT
CDR3: CASSLGRVSYNSPLHF

V: TRBV6-5
size: .
D: .
J: TRBJ1-6
DNA: TGTGCCAGAGCTTGCGGCGAAGGTAATTCACCCCTCCACTTT
CDR3: CARACGEGNSPLHF

V: TRBV2
size: .
D: .
J: TRBJ1-5
DNA: TGTGCCAGCAGGCCGGTGGGCCAGCCCCAGCATTTT
CDR3: CASRPVGQPQHF

V: TRBV7-9
size: .
D: TRBD1
J: TRBJ1-2
DNA: TGTGCCAGCAGCTCATGGGAACAGGGGACTGATGGCTACACCTTC
CDR3: CASSSWEQGTDGYTF

V: TRBV27
size: once
D: .
J: TRBJ1-1
DNA: TGTGCCAGCAGTTTTCGACCTTTTGCCACTGAAGCTTTCTTT
CDR3: CASSFRPFATEAFF

V: TRBV5-4
size: .
D: TRBD2
J: TRBJ2-7
DNA: TGTGCCAGCAGCCGAGGGACTAGCATTTACGAGCAGTACTTC
CDR3: CASSRGTSIYEQYF

V: TRBV19
size: .
D: .
J: TRBJ2-7
DNA: TGTGCCAGTAGTTCGGGCGATCCCTACGAGCAGTACTTC
CDR3: CASSSGDPYEQYF

V: TRBV6-5
size: .
D: TRBD1
J: TRBJ2-7
DNA: TGTGCCAGCAGTCTTTCCGGGACAGGCTACGAGCAGTACTTC
CDR3: CASSLSGTGYEQYF